This passage covers 6 T cell receptor beta chains from one sample sequenced in a study of beta chain features in type 1 diabetes. Their specific antigens are unknown. Overall study findings and caveats: Across all four CD4+ subsets, people with type 1 diabetes showed modestly shorter TCRB CDR3s.

Sequenced material consisted of expressed TCRB transcripts (all of the isolated RNA was reverse transcribed). Method: immunoSEQ multiplex PCR; TCRdb's copy keeps in-frame clones and lacks some. The sample lists about 120,000 clones, approximately 15% occurring once. Sequenced: central memory CD4+ T cells from blood. Receptor source: a man between 18 and 29 years old with type 1 diabetes.

The rearrangement links TRBV10-3 to TRBJ1-1; D is uncertain. This CDR3 is 13 amino acids long. Looked up from germline, CDR1 is ENHRY and CDR2 is SYGVKD. V shed 2 bases and J shed 2 bases, with 6 bases lying between them. Here the CDR3 reads CAISEKRNTEAFF. CDR3 coding DNA: TGTGCCATCAGTGAGAAAAGAAACACTGAAGCTTTCTTT.

The chain links TRBV4-3 to TRBJ1-2, with D uncertain. The V end lost 1 base, the J end lost 2 bases, and 8 bases lay between the germline ends. CDR3 length: 14 amino acids. Germline V gene data show CDR1 as LGHNA and CDR2 as YSLEER. CDR3 amino acids: CASSQVMGNYGYTF. For the CDR3, the DNA is TGCGCCAGCAGCCAAGTTATGGGGAACTATGGCTACACCTTC.

In its sample, this clone was seen many times. The chain combines TRBV10-3 with TRBJ2-3; D gene uncertain. Germline V gives CDR1 ENHRY, CDR2 SYGVKD. The V end lost 6 bases, the J end lost 5 bases, and 6 bases lay between the germline ends. The CDR3 consists of 11 residues. The CDR3 nucleotides read TGTGCCATCAGACAGCAAGATACGCAGTATTTT. It translates to CAIRQQDTQYF.

This clone was observed a handful of times. The chain combines TRBV10-3 with TRBJ1-1; no reliable D call. CDR3 size: 13 residues. The germline CDR1 and CDR2 sequences are ENHRY and SYGVKD. Between the trimmed V and J ends, which lost 7 bases and 3 bases, there was a span of 12 bases. DNA of the CDR3: TGTGCCATCACCCGGCGCTGGGACACTGAAGCTTTCTTT. Translated, it gives CAITRRWDTEAFF.

The rearrangement links TRBV4-1 to TRBJ2-1; either TRBD1 or TRBD2 may supply D (6 bases each). The V end lost 3 bases, the J end lost 9 bases, and 21 bases lay between the germline ends. Germline lookup yields CDR1 MGHRA and CDR2 YSYEKL. This CDR3 has 16 amino acids. The chain's CDR3 is CASSHPKGGTSFEQFF. CDR3 sequence (DNA): TGCGCCAGCAGCCACCCCAAAGGGGGGACCAGTTTTGAGCAGTTCTTC.

V and J are TRBV6-1 and TRBJ2-3, with D perhaps TRBD2 (6 bases). The CDR3 length is 15 residues. Trimming left V 4 bases short and J 1 base short, with 12 bases between. Germline CDR1 and CDR2: MNHNS and SASEGT. The CDR3 DNA follows: TGTGCCAGCAGTGGACGGGAGAAGGGCACAGATACGCAGTATTTT. This encodes CASSGREKGTDTQYF.